A single T cell receptor beta chain is shown here with its context. The sample comes from a study of blood T cell repertoires in COVID-19. V lost 0 bases and J lost 4, with 12 bases in between. The CDR3 runs 15 residues. The germline gives CDR1 MGHRA, CDR2 YSYEKL. As processed by the authors: For nucleated cells, counts were estimated from reference gene primer amplification. Clones were sequenced by immunoSEQ multiplex PCR, and TCRdb holds only the in-frame ones, with some missing. That table is the source of V, J and clone size, and D and trimming were worked out from the DNA. This repertoire shows 270,000 or so clones, roughly 80% found once; its top ten account for around 1.6%.

This TCR was sampled from a human donor with COVID-19, enrolled during active disease. The donor label of this sample is uncertain. The chain employs TRBV4-1 and TRBJ2-5; D might be TRBD1 (6 bases). The sample taken for sequencing was peripheral blood. The CDR3: CASSQDEKGVETQYF. For the CDR3, the DNA is TGCGCCAGCAGCCAAGATGAAAAGGGGGTAGAGACCCAGTACTTC.